This T cell receptor beta chain stems from a study of Graves' ophthalmopathy and Graves' hyperthyroidism. Overall study results and limits: Between ophthalmopathy and stable hyperthyroidism, a 13-signature model drew a separation with approximately 90% sensitivity and approximately 79% specificity.

This clonotype was observed a single time. Its cognate antigen is unknown. TCR beta CDR3 amplification used RNA transcripts. First-round RT-PCR used HTBI primers; second-round multiplex PCR followed. TCRdb called the multiplex PCR reads again in MiXCR, with one record for every CDR3 protein. The sample has approximately 1.2 million distinct CDR3 sequences, roughly two fifths seen once. The TCR comes from an adult man with Graves' hyperthyroidism. Sequences were obtained from peripheral blood or thyroid tissue (not recorded which).

CDR3 sequence: CSVGDEQYF. The DNA for the CDR3 is TGCAGCGTGGGGGACGAGCAGTACTTC. The chain is built from TRBV29-1 and TRBJ2-5; D tentatively reads TRBD1 or TRBD2 (5 bases each). The assigned J gene may be wrong: the sequence end matches TRBJ2-7 better. The CDR3 totals 9 residues. CDR1 and CDR2 (germline): SQVTM, ANQGSEA.